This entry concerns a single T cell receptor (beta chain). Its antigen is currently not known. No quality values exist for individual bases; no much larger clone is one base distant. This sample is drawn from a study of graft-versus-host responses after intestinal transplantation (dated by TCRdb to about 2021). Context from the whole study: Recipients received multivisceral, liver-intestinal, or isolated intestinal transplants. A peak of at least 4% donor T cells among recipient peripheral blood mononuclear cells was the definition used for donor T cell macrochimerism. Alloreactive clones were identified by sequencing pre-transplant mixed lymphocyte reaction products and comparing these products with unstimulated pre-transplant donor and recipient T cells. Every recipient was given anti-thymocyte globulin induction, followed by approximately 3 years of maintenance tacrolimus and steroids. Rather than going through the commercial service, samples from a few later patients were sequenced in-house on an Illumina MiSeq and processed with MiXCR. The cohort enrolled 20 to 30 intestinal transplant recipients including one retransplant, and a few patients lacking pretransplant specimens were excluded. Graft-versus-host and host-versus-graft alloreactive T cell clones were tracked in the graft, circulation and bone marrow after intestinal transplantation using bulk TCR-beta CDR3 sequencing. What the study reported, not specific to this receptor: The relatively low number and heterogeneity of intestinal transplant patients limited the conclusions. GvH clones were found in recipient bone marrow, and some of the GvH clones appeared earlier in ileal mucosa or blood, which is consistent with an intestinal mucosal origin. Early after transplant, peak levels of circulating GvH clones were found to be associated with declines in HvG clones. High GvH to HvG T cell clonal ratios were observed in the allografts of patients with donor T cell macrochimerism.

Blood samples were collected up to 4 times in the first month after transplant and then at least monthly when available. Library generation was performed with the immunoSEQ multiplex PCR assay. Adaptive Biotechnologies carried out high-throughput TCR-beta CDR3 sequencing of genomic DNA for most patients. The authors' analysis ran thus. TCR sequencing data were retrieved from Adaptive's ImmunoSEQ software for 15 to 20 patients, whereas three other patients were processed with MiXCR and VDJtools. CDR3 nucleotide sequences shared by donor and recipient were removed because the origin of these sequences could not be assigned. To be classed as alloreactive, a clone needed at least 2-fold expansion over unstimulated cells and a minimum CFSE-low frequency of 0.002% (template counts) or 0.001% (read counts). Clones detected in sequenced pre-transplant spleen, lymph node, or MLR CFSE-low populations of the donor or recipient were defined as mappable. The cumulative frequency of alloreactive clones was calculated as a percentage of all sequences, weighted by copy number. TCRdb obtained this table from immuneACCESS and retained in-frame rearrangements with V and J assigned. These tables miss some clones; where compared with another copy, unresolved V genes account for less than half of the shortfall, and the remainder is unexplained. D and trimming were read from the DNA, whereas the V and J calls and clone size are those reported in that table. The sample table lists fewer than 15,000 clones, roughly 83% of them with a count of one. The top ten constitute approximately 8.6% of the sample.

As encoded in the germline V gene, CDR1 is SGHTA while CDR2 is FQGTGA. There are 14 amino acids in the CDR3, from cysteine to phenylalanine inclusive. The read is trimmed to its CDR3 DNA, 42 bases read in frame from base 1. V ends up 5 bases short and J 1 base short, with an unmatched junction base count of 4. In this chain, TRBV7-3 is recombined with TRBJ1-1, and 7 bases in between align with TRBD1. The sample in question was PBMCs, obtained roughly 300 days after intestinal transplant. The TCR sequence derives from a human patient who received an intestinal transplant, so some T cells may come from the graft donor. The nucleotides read TGTGCCAGCAGCCCCCGGACAGGGAACACTGAAGCTTTCTTT. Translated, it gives CASSPRTGNTEAFF.